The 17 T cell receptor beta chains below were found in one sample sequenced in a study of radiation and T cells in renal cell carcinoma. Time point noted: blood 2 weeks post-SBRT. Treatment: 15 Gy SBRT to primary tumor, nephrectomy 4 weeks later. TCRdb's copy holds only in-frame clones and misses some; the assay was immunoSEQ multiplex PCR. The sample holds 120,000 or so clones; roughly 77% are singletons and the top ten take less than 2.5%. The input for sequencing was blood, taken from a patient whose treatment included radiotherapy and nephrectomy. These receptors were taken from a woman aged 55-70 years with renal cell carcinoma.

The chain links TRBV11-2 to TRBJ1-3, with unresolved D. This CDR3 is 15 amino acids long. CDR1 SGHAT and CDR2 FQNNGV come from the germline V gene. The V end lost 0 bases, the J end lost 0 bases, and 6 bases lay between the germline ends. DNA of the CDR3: TGTGCCAGCAGCTTAGACTGGGTCTCTGGAAACACCATATATTTT. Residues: CASSLDWVSGNTIYF.

CDR3: CASKSGTLSNQPQHF. CDR3 bases: TGTGCCAGCAAAAGCGGGACACTTAGCAATCAGCCCCAGCATTTT. The chain combines TRBV27 with TRBJ1-5, with D possibly being TRBD1 (6 bases). The CDR3 extends over 15 amino acids. Trimming removed 7 bases at V and 0 bases at J, with 13 bases between. The germline CDR1 and CDR2 sequences are MNHEY and SMNVEV (reference sequence).

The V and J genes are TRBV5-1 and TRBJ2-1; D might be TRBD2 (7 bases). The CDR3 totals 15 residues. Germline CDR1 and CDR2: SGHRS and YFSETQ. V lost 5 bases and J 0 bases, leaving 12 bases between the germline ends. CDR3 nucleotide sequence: TGCGCCAGCAGGGCGGGGGCGAGCTCCTACAATGAGCAGTTCTTC. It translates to CASRAGASSYNEQFF.

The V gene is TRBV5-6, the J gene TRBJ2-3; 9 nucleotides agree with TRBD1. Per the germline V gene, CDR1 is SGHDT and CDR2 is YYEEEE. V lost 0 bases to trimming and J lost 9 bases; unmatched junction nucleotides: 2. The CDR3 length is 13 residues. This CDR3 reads CASSLGGQGTQYF. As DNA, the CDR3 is TGTGCCAGCAGCTTGGGCGGACAGGGGACGCAGTATTTT. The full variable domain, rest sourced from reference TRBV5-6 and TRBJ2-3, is DAGVTQSPTHLIKTRGQQVTLRCSPKSGHDTVSWYQQALGQGPQFIFQYYEEEERQRGNFPDRFSGHQFPNYSSELNVNALLLGDSALYLCASSLGGQGTQYFGPGTRLTVL.

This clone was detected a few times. CDR3 nucleotide sequence: TGTGCCAGCAGTGAGCGGCTAGGCAGGGGGGACACTGAAGCTTTCTTT. Translating gives CASSERLGRGDTEAFF. The chain combines TRBV6-1 with TRBJ1-1, with 7 bases matching TRBD1. Germline V gene data show CDR1 as MNHNS and CDR2 as SASEGT. There are 16 residues in the CDR3. V gave up 3 bases and J gave up 3 bases; unmatched junction bases: 10.

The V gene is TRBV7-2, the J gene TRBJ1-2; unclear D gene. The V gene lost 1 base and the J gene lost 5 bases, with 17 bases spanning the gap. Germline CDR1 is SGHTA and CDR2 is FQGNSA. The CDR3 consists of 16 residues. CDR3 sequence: CASSLGTASLVYGYTF. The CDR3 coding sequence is TGTGCCAGCAGCTTAGGGACCGCTAGTTTAGTTTATGGCTACACCTTC.

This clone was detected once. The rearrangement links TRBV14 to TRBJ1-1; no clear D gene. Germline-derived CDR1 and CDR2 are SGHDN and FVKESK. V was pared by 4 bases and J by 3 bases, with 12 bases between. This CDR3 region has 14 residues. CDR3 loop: CASSRTTGYTEAFF. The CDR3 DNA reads TGTGCCAGCAGCCGGACGACGGGTTACACTGAAGCTTTCTTT.

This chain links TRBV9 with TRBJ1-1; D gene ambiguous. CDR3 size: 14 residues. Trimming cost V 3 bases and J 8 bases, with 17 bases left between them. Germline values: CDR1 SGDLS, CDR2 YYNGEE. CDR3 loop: CASSAFPGLGEAFF. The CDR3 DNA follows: TGTGCCAGCAGCGCTTTCCCCGGGCTCGGGGAAGCTTTCTTT.

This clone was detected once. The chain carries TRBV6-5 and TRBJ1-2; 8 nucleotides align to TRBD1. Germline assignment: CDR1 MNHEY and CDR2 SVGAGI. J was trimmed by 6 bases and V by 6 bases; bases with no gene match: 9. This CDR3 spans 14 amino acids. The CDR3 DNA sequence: TGTGCCAGCAGCCGACAGGGGCCTAGGGATGGCTACACCTTC. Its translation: CASSRQGPRDGYTF.

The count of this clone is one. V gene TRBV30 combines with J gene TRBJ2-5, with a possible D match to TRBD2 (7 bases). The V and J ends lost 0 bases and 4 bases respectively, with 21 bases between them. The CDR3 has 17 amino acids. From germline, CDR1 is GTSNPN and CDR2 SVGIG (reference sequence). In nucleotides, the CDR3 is TGTGCCTGGAGTGTATTTAGGGCGGGGGCTCGAGGAGAGACCCAGTACTTC. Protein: CAWSVFRAGARGETQYF.

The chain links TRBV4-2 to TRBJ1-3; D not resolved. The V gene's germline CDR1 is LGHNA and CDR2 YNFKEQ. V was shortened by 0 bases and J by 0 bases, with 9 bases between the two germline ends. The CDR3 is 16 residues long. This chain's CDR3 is CASSQEKADSGNTIYF. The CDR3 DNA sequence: TGTGCCAGCAGCCAAGAAAAAGCTGACTCTGGAAACACCATATATTTT.

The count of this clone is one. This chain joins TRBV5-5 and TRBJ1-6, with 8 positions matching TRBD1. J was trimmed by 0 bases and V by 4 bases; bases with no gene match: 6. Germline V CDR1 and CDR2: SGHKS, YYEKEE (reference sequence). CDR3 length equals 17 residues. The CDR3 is CASSVWTGSSYNSPLHF. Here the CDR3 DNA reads TGTGCCAGCAGCGTCTGGACAGGGAGCTCCTATAATTCACCCCTCCACTTT.

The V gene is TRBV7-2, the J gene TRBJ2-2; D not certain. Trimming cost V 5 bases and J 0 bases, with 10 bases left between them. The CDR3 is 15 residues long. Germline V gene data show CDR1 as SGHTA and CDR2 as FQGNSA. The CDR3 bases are TGTGCCAGCAGCCTATTTGGACCGAACACCGGGGAGCTGTTTTTT. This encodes CASSLFGPNTGELFF.

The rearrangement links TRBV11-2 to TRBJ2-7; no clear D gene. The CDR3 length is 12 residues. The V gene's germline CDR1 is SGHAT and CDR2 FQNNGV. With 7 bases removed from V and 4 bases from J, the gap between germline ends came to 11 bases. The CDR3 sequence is CASTLDGYEQYF. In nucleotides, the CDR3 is TGTGCCAGCACCCTCGACGGGTACGAGCAGTACTTC.

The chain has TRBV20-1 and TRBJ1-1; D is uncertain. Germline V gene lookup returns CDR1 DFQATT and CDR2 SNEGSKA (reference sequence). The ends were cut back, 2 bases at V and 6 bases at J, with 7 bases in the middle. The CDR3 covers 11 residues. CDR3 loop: CSARRQAEAFF. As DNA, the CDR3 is TGCAGTGCTAGAAGGCAGGCTGAAGCTTTCTTT.

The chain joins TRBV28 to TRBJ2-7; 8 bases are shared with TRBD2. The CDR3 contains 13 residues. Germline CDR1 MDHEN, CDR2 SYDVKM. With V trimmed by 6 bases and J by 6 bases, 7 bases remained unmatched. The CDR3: CASSRGGPSEQYF. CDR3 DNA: TGTGCCAGCAGCCGGGGGGGCCCTAGCGAGCAGTACTTC.

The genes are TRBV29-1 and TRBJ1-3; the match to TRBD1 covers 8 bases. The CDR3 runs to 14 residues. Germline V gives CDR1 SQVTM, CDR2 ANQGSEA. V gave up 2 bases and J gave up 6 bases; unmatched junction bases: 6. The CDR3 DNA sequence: TGCAGCGTTGAAACCAGGGGGCATGAAAACACCATATATTTT. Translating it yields CSVETRGHENTIYF. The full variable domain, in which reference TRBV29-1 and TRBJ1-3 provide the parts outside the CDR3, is SAVISQKPSRDICQRGTSLTIQCQVDSQVTMMFWYRQQPGQSLTLIATANQGSEATYESGFVIDKFPISRPNLTFSTLTVSNMSPEDSSIYLCSVETRGHENTIYFGEGSWLTVV.